These T cell receptor beta chains were read from a single sample in a study of T cells in Graves' hyperthyroidism and ophthalmopathy. MiXCR, applied by TCRdb to the multiplex PCR reads, yields one record per CDR3 protein. The sample lists about 300,000 distinct CDR3 sequences; about 25% were seen once. Material: blood. Receptor source: a man aged 40-49 years with Graves' hyperthyroidism that later progressed to Graves' ophthalmopathy. The conserved cysteine and the conserved F or W are not part of the CDR3 here. Each record gives: J gene, V gene, CDR3 protein.

j_call: TRBJ1-1
v_call: TRBV18
cdr3_aa: PSSVGGVNTEAF

j_call: TRBJ2-7
v_call: TRBV20-1
cdr3_aa: SAGSFKPEQY

j_call: TRBJ1-5
v_call: TRBV4-2
cdr3_aa: ASSQGGQHNQPQH

j_call: TRBJ2-7
v_call: TRBV9
cdr3_aa: ASSVLEDGGQY

j_call: TRBJ2-1
v_call: TRBV30
cdr3_aa: AWSVWGLAKRNEQF

j_call: TRBJ2-7
v_call: TRBV18
cdr3_aa: ASSGQTPTYEQY

j_call: TRBJ2-4
v_call: TRBV7-8
cdr3_aa: ASSLNRGNIQY

j_call: TRBJ1-1
v_call: TRBV12-3/TRBV12-4
cdr3_aa: ASSFLEGQGNTEAF

j_call: TRBJ1-1
v_call: TRBV6-5
cdr3_aa: ASSMGLWLANTEAF

j_call: TRBJ1-5
v_call: TRBV19
cdr3_aa: ASSIQSGDKDPQH

j_call: TRBJ1-1
v_call: TRBV7-2
cdr3_aa: ASSGQGLMNTEAF

j_call: TRBJ2-7
v_call: TRBV28
cdr3_aa: AGGPMGTSEQY

j_call: TRBJ2-5
v_call: TRBV2
cdr3_aa: ATRGEGETQY

j_call: TRBJ2-2
v_call: TRBV18
cdr3_aa: ASSRGSRTTGELF

j_call: TRBJ2-2
v_call: TRBV19
cdr3_aa: ASSMAPTGGELF

j_call: TRBJ1-2
v_call: TRBV14
cdr3_aa: ASSPNQGGYT

j_call: TRBJ1-2
v_call: TRBV28
cdr3_aa: ATRTGADGYT

j_call: TRBJ1-2
v_call: TRBV20-1
cdr3_aa: SASGGYGYT

j_call: TRBJ1-1
v_call: TRBV12-3/TRBV12-4
cdr3_aa: ASSPPYRVNTEAF

j_call: TRBJ1-6
v_call: TRBV6-2/TRBV6-3
cdr3_aa: ASNVYPGQARPENSPLH

j_call: TRBJ2-4
v_call: TRBV20-1
cdr3_aa: SARGLWKAKNIQY

j_call: TRBJ1-2
v_call: TRBV12-5
cdr3_aa: ASGLVHRTGGEVHGYT

j_call: TRBJ2-2
v_call: TRBV28
cdr3_aa: ASSTAANTGELF

j_call: TRBJ2-7
v_call: TRBV29-1
cdr3_aa: SVAGLAGGPREQY

j_call: TRBJ2-7
v_call: TRBV6-5
cdr3_aa: ASTSGGGEQY

j_call: TRBJ2-2
v_call: TRBV12-3/TRBV12-4
cdr3_aa: ASSKGRNTGELF

j_call: TRBJ1-5
v_call: TRBV6-2/TRBV6-3
cdr3_aa: ASSYSRTIDNQPQH

j_call: TRBJ1-5
v_call: TRBV4-2
cdr3_aa: ASSQASGQGYSAQH

j_call: TRBJ1-2
v_call: TRBV6-5
cdr3_aa: ASSLGLLSTSYGYT

j_call: TRBJ1-1
v_call: TRBV6-2/TRBV6-3
cdr3_aa: ASSYLGGRNAEAF

j_call: TRBJ1-1
v_call: TRBV12-3/TRBV12-4
cdr3_aa: ASSYRGGARSTEAF

j_call: TRBJ1-2
v_call: TRBV18
cdr3_aa: ASSQDSSNYGYT

j_call: TRBJ2-2
v_call: TRBV4-1
cdr3_aa: ASSQEFGAGELF

j_call: TRBJ2-5
v_call: TRBV6-5
cdr3_aa: ASSYPGRGETQY

j_call: TRBJ1-5
v_call: TRBV20-1
cdr3_aa: SATGGAGQPQH

j_call: TRBJ1-1
v_call: TRBV12-3/TRBV12-4
cdr3_aa: ASSLAGGLSMVTEAF

j_call: TRBJ1-3
v_call: TRBV12-3/TRBV12-4
cdr3_aa: ASSFRGRNTIY

j_call: TRBJ2-4
v_call: TRBV28
cdr3_aa: ASSPGLNIQY

j_call: TRBJ2-7
v_call: TRBV12-3/TRBV12-4
cdr3_aa: ASMNFGMPGGTREQY

j_call: TRBJ1-2
v_call: TRBV18
cdr3_aa: ASSPFRERQAPGGYT

j_call: TRBJ2-5
v_call: TRBV28
cdr3_aa: ASSLAGPLGGTQY

j_call: TRBJ2-7
v_call: TRBV5-1
cdr3_aa: ASSDILRGLYEQY

j_call: TRBJ2-7
v_call: TRBV2
cdr3_aa: ASSEASGSVYEQY

j_call: TRBJ2-7
v_call: TRBV19
cdr3_aa: ASSATWTVLYEQY

j_call: TRBJ1-2
v_call: TRBV15
cdr3_aa: ATSRDVGDSNYGYT

j_call: TRBJ1-1
v_call: TRBV29-1
cdr3_aa: SVDSRQNTEAF

j_call: TRBJ1-1
v_call: TRBV11-2
cdr3_aa: VSSPKRNEAF

j_call: TRBJ2-7
v_call: TRBV6-1
cdr3_aa: ASRQQGYEQY